This TCR beta chain was sequenced for a study of T-cell reconstitution after alpha-beta-depleted transplantation in children. General observations from the study: After transplant, at about two months, alpha-beta T cells were reportedly derived from several hundred expanded graft clones. T-cell numbers and diversity one year post-transplant derived largely from freshly generated T cells.

Germline V lookup: CDR1 SGHDN, CDR2 FVKESK. V lost 4 bases, J lost 5 bases, and 21 bases lay in between. This CDR3 is built from 17 residues. Using unique molecular identifiers, the investigators prepared the TCRbeta library. From the PCR reads, TCRdb called clonotypes with MiXCR, one entry per CDR3 protein. The profile covers 250,000 to 400,000 distinct CDR3 sequences, with about a quarter appearing a single time and about 10% taken by the ten largest. This clonotype appeared a single time. Its target is not known. This TCR was recovered from a male patient between 10 and 17 years old who had a stem cell transplant for acute lymphoblastic leukemia, so the T cells may come from the graft donor. This material consisted of PBMCs, mostly from graft donor cells, taken 180 days after TCRalphabeta/CD19-depleted stem cell transplant. The rearrangement links TRBV14 to TRBJ2-1; D possibly matches TRBD1 or TRBD2 (7 bases each). The CDR3 protein is CASSPNQGGWRNNEQFF. CDR3 coding DNA: TGTGCCAGCAGCCCGAACCAGGGGGGGTGGAGGAACAATGAGCAGTTCTTC.